Each of the 3 T cell receptor beta chains below was sequenced from the same sample in a study of OX40 agonist ivuxolimab in advanced cancers. Repertoires were generated with immunoSEQ multiplex PCR, while TCRdb's copy carries only in-frame clones and drops some. The sample carries around 20,000 clones, approximately 80% recorded once. The sample consisted of CD4+ or CD8+ T cells sorted from blood, taken in a trial of the OX40 agonist ivuxolimab. The source of these receptors is an adult with an advanced solid tumor such as melanoma, head and neck, liver or kidney cancer.

The rearrangement joins TRBV19 to TRBJ1-2; 11 bases map to TRBD1. This CDR3 is 17 amino acids long. V dropped 1 base and J dropped 2; count of bases not matched to a gene: 6. From germline, CDR1 is LNHDA and CDR2 SQIVND (reference sequence). CDR3 sequence (DNA): TGTGCCAGTAGTATAGTCCCCGGACAGGGGGCCAACTATGGCTACACCTTC. It translates to CASSIVPGQGANYGYTF. Full variable domain (missing parts from reference TRBV19 and TRBJ1-2): DGGITQSPKYLFRKEGQNVTLSCEQNLNHDAMYWYRQDPGQGLRLIYYSQIVNDFQKGDIAEGYSVSREKKESFPLTVTSAQKNPTAFYLCASSIVPGQGANYGYTFGSGTRLTVV.

CDR3 DNA: TGTGCCAGCAGCGGGACAGGGTGGACAGATACGCAGTATTTT. Protein: CASSGTGWTDTQYF. This sequence joins TRBV5-6 and TRBJ2-3; 9 positions agree with TRBD1. V trimming: 4 bases; J trimming: 3 bases; junction bases outside the gene matches: 3. Germline lookup yields CDR1 SGHDT and CDR2 YYEEEE. The CDR3 spans 14 residues.

The rearrangement joins TRBV19 to TRBJ2-5, with D possibly called TRBD1 or TRBD2 (5 bases each). The CDR3 is 13 residues long. Trimming left V 5 bases short and J 2 bases short, with 9 bases between. The germline V gene has CDR1 LNHDA and CDR2 SQIVND (reference sequence). This CDR3 reads CASSRDLQETQYF. The DNA of the CDR3 is TGTGCCAGTAGTCGGGACCTTCAAGAGACCCAGTACTTC.